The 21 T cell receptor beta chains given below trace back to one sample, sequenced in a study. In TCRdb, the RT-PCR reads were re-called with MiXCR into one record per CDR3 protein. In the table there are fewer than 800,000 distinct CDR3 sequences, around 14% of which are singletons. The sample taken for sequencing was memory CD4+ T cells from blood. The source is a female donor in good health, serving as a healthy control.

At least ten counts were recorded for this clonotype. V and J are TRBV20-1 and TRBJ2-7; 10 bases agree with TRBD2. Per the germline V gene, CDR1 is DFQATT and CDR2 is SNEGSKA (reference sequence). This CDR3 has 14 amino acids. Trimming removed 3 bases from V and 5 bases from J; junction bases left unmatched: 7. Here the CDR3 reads CSARLAGAKNEQYF. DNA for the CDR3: TGCAGTGCTAGGCTAGCGGGAGCGAAGAACGAGCAGTACTTC.

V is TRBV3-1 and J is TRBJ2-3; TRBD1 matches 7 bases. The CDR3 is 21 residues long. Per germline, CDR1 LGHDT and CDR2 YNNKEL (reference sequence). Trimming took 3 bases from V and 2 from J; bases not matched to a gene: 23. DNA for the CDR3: TGTGCCAGCAGCCAGGGAACTACCAGGGGACAGCCAATCCGGCCCACAGATACGCAGTATTTT. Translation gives CASSQGTTRGQPIRPTDTQYF.

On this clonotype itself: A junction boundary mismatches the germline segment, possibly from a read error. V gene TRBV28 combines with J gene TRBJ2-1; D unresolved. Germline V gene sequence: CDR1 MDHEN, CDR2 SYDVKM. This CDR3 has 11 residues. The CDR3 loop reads CASSLTRGAIF. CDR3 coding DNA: TGTGCCAGCAGTTTAACCCGAGGTGCGATCTTC. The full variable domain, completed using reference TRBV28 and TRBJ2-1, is DVKVTQSSRYLVKRTGEKVFLECVQDMDHENMFWYRQDPGLGLRLIYFSYDVKMKEKGDIPEGYSVSREKKERFSLILESASTNQTSMYLCASSLTRGAIFGPGTRLTVL.

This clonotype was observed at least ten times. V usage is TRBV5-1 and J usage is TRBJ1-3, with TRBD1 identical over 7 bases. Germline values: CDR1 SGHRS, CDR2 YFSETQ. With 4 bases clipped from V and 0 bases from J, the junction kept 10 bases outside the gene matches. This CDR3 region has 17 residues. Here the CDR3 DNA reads TGCGCCAGCAGCCCCCCAACAGGGGACTACTCTGGAAACACCATATATTTT. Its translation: CASSPPTGDYSGNTIYF. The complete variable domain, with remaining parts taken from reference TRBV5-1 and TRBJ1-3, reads KAGVTQTPRYLIKTRGQQVTLSCSPISGHRSVSWYQQTPGQGLQFLFEYFSETQRNKGNFPGRFSGRQFSNSRSEMNVSTLELGDSALYLCASSPPTGDYSGNTIYFGEGSWLTVV.

CDR3 in amino acids: CASSSAGAGIDYEQYF. CDR3 nucleotides: TGTGCCAGCAGTTCTGCCGGAGCGGGAATCGACTACGAGCAGTACTTC. The V gene is TRBV28, the J gene TRBJ2-7, with 7 bases identical to TRBD2. V trimming: 4 bases; J trimming: 3 bases; junction bases outside the gene matches: 12. The CDR3 runs to 16 residues. CDR1 is MDHEN and CDR2 is SYDVKM in the germline V gene.

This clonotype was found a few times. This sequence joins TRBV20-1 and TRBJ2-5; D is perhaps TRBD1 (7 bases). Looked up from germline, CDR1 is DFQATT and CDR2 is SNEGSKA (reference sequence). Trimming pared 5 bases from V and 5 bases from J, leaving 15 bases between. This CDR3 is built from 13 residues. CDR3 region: CSASPGGGETQYF. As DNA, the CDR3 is TGCAGTGCTTCCCCAGGGGGAGGCGAGACCCAGTACTTC.

The CDR3 loop reads CASSFFSGGGGTDTQYF. CDR3 bases: TGTGCCAGCAGCTTCTTCTCAGGCGGGGGAGGCACAGATACGCAGTATTTT. This chain links TRBV11-3 with TRBJ2-3, with 7 bases that match TRBD2. CDR3 size: 17 residues. After removal of 3 bases from V and 1 base from J, the junction contained 10 bases not matched to a gene. CDR1 SGHNT and CDR2 YENEEA come from the germline V gene.

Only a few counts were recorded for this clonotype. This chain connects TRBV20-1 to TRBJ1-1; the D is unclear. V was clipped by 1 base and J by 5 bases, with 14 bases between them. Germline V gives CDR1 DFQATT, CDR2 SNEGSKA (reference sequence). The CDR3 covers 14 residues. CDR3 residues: CSARAGVRGTEAFF. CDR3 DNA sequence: TGCAGTGCTAGAGCCGGGGTCCGAGGGACTGAAGCTTTCTTT.

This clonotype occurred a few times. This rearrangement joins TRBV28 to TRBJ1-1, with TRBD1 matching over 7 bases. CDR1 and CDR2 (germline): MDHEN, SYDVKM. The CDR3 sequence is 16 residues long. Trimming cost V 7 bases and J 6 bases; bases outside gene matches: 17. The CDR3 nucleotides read TGTGCCAGCACCGAATCCGGGGAGGGGGCAAGGGCTGAAGCTTTCTTT. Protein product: CASTESGEGARAEAFF.

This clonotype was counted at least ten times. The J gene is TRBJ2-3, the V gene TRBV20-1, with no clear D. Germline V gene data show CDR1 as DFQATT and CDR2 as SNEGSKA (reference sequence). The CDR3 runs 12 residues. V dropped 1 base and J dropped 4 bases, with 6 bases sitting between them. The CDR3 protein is CSARGPPDTQYF. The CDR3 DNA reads TGCAGTGCTAGAGGGCCCCCAGATACGCAGTATTTT.

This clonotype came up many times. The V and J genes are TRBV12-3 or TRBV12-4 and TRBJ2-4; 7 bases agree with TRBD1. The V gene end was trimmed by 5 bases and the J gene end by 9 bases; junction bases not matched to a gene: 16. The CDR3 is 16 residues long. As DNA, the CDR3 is TGTGCCAGCAGTGTGGGACAGATTAGCCAAATTGGCATTCAGTACTTC. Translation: CASSVGQISQIGIQYF.

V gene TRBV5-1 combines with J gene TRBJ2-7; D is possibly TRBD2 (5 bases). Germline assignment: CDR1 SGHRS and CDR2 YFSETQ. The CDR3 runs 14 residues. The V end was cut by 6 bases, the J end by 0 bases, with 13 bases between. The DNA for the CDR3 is TGCGCCAGCAAAAGAGAGGGCTCCTCCTACGAGCAGTACTTC. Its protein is CASKREGSSYEQYF.

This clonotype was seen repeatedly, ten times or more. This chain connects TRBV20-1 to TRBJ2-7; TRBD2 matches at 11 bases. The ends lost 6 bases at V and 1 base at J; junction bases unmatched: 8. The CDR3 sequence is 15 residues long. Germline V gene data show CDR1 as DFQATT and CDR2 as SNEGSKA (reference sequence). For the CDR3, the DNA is TGCAGTGCCTCTCCGACTAGCGGGGTGTCCTACGAGCAGTACTTC. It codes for CSASPTSGVSYEQYF.

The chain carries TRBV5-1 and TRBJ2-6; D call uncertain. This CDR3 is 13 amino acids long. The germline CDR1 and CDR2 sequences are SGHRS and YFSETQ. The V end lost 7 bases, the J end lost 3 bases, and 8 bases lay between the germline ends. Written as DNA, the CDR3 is TGCGCCAGCTCCGTCCGTGGGGCCAACGTCCTGACTTTC. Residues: CASSVRGANVLTF.

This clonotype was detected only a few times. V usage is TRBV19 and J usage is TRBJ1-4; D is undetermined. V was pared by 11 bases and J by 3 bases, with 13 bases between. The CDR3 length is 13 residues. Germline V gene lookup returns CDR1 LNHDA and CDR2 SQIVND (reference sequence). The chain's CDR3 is CASQVGSNEKLFF. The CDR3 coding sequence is TGTGCCTCCCAAGTCGGTTCTAATGAAAAACTGTTTTTT.

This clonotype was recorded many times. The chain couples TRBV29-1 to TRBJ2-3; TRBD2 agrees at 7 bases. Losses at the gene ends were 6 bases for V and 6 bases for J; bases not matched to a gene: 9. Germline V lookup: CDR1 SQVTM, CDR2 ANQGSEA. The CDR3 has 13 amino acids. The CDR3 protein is CSVGGSSVDTQYF. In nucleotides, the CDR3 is TGCAGCGTGGGGGGGTCTAGCGTGGATACGCAGTATTTT.

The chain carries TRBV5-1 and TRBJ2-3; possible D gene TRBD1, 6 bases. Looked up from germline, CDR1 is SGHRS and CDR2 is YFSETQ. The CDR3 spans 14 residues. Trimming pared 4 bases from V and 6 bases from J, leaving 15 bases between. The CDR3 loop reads CASSLRTDWDTQYF. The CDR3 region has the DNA TGCGCCAGCAGCCTAAGGACAGACTGGGATACGCAGTATTTT.

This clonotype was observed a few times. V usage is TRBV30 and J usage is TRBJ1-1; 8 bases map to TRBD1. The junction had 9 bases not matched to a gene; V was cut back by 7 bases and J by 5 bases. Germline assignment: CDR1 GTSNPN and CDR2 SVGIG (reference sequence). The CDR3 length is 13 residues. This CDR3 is CAFSRDRTTEAFF. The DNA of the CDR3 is TGTGCCTTTTCCCGGGACAGGACTACTGAAGCTTTCTTT.

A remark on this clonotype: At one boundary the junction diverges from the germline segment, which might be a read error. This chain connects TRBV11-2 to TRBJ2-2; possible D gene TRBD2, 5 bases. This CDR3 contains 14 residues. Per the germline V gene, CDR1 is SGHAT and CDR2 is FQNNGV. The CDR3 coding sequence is TGTGCCAACAGCTTAGACGAGCGGACCGGGGAGCTGTTTTTT. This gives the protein CANSLDERTGELFF. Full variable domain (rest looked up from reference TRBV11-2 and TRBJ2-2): EAGVAQSPRYKIIEKRQSVAFWCNPISGHATLYWYQQILGQGPKLLIQFQNNGVVDDSQLPKDRFSAERLKGVDSTLKIQPAKLEDSAVYLCANSLDERTGELFFGEGSRLTVL.

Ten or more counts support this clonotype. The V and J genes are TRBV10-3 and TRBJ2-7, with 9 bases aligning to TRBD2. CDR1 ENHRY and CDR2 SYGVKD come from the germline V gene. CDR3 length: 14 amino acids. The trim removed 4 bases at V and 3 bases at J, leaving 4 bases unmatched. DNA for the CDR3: TGTGCCATCAGTGTGACTAGCGGAAACTACGAGCAGTACTTC. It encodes CAISVTSGNYEQYF.

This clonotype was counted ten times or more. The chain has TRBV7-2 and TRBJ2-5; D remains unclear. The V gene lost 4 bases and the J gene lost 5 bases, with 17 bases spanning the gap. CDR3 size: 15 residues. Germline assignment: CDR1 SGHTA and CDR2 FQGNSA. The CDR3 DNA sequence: TGTGCCAGCAGCTCCCGGACGGGTTCTTGGGAGACCCAGTACTTC. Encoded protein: CASSSRTGSWETQYF. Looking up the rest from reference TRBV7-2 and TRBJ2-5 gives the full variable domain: GAGVSQSPSNKVTEKGKDVELRCDPISGHTALYWYRQSLGQGLEFLIYFQGNSAPDKSGLPSDRFSAERTGGSVSTLTIQRTQQEDSAVYLCASSSRTGSWETQYFGPGTRLLVL.